Below, 3 T cell receptor beta chains from the same sample are listed, as sequenced in a study of CD8 T cells in ankylosing spondylitis. General observations from the study: A TCR beta motif of about 8 highly homologous variants appeared characteristic of ankylosing spondylitis blood.

TCRdb processed the 5' RACE reads anew with MiXCR; each CDR3 protein has one entry. The data show about 540,000 distinct CDR3 sequences, over 9.5% seen once. For these TCRs, the target antigens are not known. Sequenced input: blood, either unsorted or a sorted T cell fraction (not recorded which). These receptors all stem from a male donor with ankylosing spondylitis.

The chain employs TRBV20-1 and TRBJ2-1; D perhaps matches TRBD1 (5 bases). V gave up 4 bases and J gave up 5 bases, with 12 bases separating them. In germline, CDR1 is DFQATT, CDR2 SNEGSKA (reference sequence). The CDR3 sequence is 13 residues long. Here the CDR3 DNA reads TGCAGTGCTATAGATCGGACAAACAATGAGCAGTTCTTC. Encoded protein: CSAIDRTNNEQFF.

This clonotype was detected only a few times. The chain uses TRBV27 and TRBJ2-1; 7 positions agree with TRBD2. Per germline, CDR1 MNHEY and CDR2 SMNVEV (reference sequence). The CDR3 covers 13 residues. Trimming removed 6 bases from V and 7 bases from J; junction bases left unmatched: 6. CDR3 amino acids: CASSDWEGNEQFF. CDR3 in DNA: TGTGCCAGCAGCGACTGGGAGGGGAATGAGCAGTTCTTC.

This clonotype has a handful of counts. The rearrangement joins TRBV11-2 to TRBJ2-7, with 15 nucleotides matching TRBD2. The V segment lost 5 bases and the J segment 0 bases; nucleotides outside the gene matches: 8. CDR1 is SGHAT and CDR2 is FQNNGV in the germline V gene. CDR3 length equals 18 residues. This chain's CDR3 is CASSRGLAGGLLSYEQYF. The CDR3 region has the DNA TGTGCCAGCAGCCGGGGACTAGCGGGAGGACTACTCTCCTACGAGCAGTACTTC.